This TCR beta chain was sequenced during a study of blood T cells in healthy people across ages (dated by TCRdb to the mid-2010s). Turning to the overall study: In model experiments, template switching captured roughly one uniquely barcoded TCR beta cDNA molecule for every two T cells. The study measured age-related changes in TCR beta repertoire diversity using deep sequencing normalized with unique cDNA molecular identifiers. Four age groups were formed from the donors: young (average about 17 years), middle-aged (approximately 40), aged (approximately 60) and long-lived (approximately 78). To avoid experimental bias, donors of different ages were randomly spread across the sequencing lanes. The study analyzed two additional independent replicas of 1 million unique cDNA reads from the same blood draw for two donors, one aged 18 to 29 and one aged 80 or older. What the authors observed across the whole study: Since profiling was done on bulk unsorted PBMCs, naive and antigen-experienced compartments could not be conclusively compared. Observed TCR beta diversity per million T cells fell roughly linearly with age, and a significant reduction was already apparent by age roughly 40. Total diversity estimates from one million sequenced T cells were considered lower bounds and underestimates. Because donor CMV infection status was unknown, age-related changes in expanded clonotypes were potentially confounded. Compared with the aged group, more naive CD4+ T cells, fewer expanded clones and increased TCR diversity were shown by the long-lived group, suggesting age selection. A strong correlation was found between observed TCR beta diversity and the percentage of naive T cells measured by flow cytometry.

Library preparation used 5' RACE. Data came from an Illumina HiSeq 2500. A second 7 to 11 cycle PCR used a sample-barcoded 5' primer and a J-beta primer mix. A unique molecular identifier was introduced onto each TCR beta cDNA molecule by a template-switch 5' adaptor carrying 12 random nucleotides. Each sample yielded at least 2.5 million CDR3-containing paired-end reads. First-strand cDNA was synthesized from all RNA with the Mint cDNA synthesis kit, primed by a TRBC-specific oligonucleotide. All cDNA was treated with uracil-DNA glycosylase and then went through a first 18-cycle PCR with the universal primers M1SS and BC2_uni_R. Concerning the study's data processing: Each sample was normalized by randomly selecting 1 million high-quality reads, each carrying a distinct molecular identifier. Reads sharing molecular identifiers were discarded rather than binned into consensus sequences. CDR3 identification, clonotype clustering and error correction used MiTCR with a Q25 quality threshold and the strictest error-elimination algorithm. A nonparametric unseen species model using Euler transformation provided a lower-bound estimate of total TCR beta diversity. TCRdb took the public reads, trimmed them with fastp at Q25, ran MiXCR for clone calling and kept in-frame beta chains. A single entry per CDR3 protein holds the most common genes and DNA from its merged rows. TCRdb assigned the V and J calls; the authors' analysis was not used. Counted in this sample were approximately 810,000 distinct CDR3 sequences; around 28% of them appeared once. Of the sample, 15% to 20% falls within the top ten clones.

Via the germline V gene, CDR1 is SGHRS and CDR2 YFSETQ. Cut back by 1 base and 3 bases, the V and J ends lie 14 bases apart. The CDR3, from cysteine to phenylalanine, totals 15 residues. The kept DNA is CDR3 alone, 45 bases in frame from the first base. The donors were some 39 Caucasian individuals from Russia, aged about 6 to 95 years, who were systemically healthy. Ten milliliters of peripheral blood were collected from each donor into EDTA-treated Vacutainer tubes. Ficoll-Paque density-gradient centrifugation was used to isolate PBMCs, with at least 7 million per sample. Trizol reagent was used to extract total RNA from PBMCs, with at least 6 micrograms per sample. The percentages of naive CD45RAhigh/CD27high T cells were determined by flow cytometry on a PBMC aliquot from every donor. Turning to this clonotype: Its antigen remains undetermined. Possible read error: a much larger clone is one base away.

The clonotype originates from a woman of 80 years or more in good health. The receptor chain draws on TRBV5-1 and TRBJ2-7; the D gene is possibly TRBD1 or TRBD2, each agreeing over 5 bases. The sequenced sample was blood. For the CDR3, the sequence is CASSLCGGVDYEQYF. The nucleotide sequence is given as TGCGCCAGCAGCTTGTGTGGGGGTGTCGACTACGAGCAGTACTTC.